The T cell receptor (beta chain) described here comes from a study of shared clonotypes between healthy human individuals. The wider study: Used for every donor were three CD4 naive, three CD4 memory, two CD8 naive and one CD8 memory plate.

The germline V gene has CDR1 ENHRY and CDR2 SYGVKD. The CDR3 consists of 13 residues. The V gene lost 2 bases and the J gene lost 6 bases, with 10 bases spanning the gap. In the naive CD8 group, cells lacked CD45RO and were positively selected for CCR7, so terminally differentiated effector memory CD45RA+ cells were left out. Measured with immunoSEQ multiplex PCR; TCRdb has only the in-frame clones, and not every one. The table records millions of clones, about 95% of them present only once. The sequencing input was naive CD8+ T cells sorted from blood. This chain connects TRBV10-3 to TRBJ1-1; D remains ambiguous. This TCR derives from a man between 18 and 35 years old in good health. In DNA form, the CDR3 reads TGTGCCATCAGTGAGGGGGATGAGGCTGAAGCTTTCTTT. Residues: CAISEGDEAEAFF.